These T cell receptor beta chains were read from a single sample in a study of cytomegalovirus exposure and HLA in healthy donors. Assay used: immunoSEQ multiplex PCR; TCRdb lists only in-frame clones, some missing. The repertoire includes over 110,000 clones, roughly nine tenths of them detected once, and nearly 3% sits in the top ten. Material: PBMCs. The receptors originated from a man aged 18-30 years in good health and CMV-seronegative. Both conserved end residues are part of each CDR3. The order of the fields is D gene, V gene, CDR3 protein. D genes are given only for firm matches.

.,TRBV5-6,CASSLHLGEQYF
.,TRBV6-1,CASSEVARGGPFEQYF
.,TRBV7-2,CASTNYLNTEAFF
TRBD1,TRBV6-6,CASSTGTGGPYEQYF
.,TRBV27,CASTRVGATDTQYF
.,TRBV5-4,CASSFGEMNTEAFF
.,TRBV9,CASSTTDGHHPGELFF
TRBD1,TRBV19,CASSILRPGGYNEQFF
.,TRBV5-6,CASSLAISYEQYF
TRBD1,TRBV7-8,CASSSHDRVDYGYTF
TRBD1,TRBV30,CAWSVKGAEGKLFF
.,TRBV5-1,CASSLVQNYGYTF
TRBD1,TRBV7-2,CASSLVATGSNEQFF
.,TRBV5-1,CASSLQYRDLGEQYF
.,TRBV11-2,CASSLGPGLGYNEQFF
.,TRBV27,CASSSDRDTYNEQFF
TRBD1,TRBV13,CASSPPDRGPTEAFF
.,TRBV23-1,CASSIEVVVSYNEQFF